The T cell receptor (beta chain) described here comes from a study of T cell responses to AZD1222 COVID-19 vaccine. About the study: Both about-4-week and about-12-week second-dose recipients were combined.

CDR1 is MGHRA, CDR2 YSYEKL, per germline. The V gene lost 0 bases and the J gene lost 6 bases, with 11 bases spanning the gap. CDR3 length: 14 residues. Profiling relied on immunoSEQ multiplex PCR, and the TCRdb table lists in-frame clones only, not all of them. The sample contains 110,000 to 150,000 clones, 93% of which appear only once. Material: peripheral blood, obtained on day 0 of AZD1222 vaccination. The genes are TRBV4-1 and TRBJ1-2; a possible D gene is TRBD1 (5 bases). The TCR was taken from an adult in good health. The DNA of the CDR3 is TGCGCCAGCAGCCAAGAGTGGGCGGGGGATGGCTACACCTTC. This codes for CASSQEWAGDGYTF.